The 16 T cell receptor beta chains below all came from one sample that was sequenced in a study of blood T cells in healthy people across ages. Primers used in a second PCR of about 7 to 12 cycles were a sample-barcoded 5' primer and a J-beta primer mix. In TCRdb, the 5' RACE reads were re-called with MiXCR into one record per CDR3 protein. The sample holds around 790,000 distinct CDR3 sequences, 40% to 50% seen once. Sequencing was performed on blood. These receptors all stem from a man aged 55 to 70 in good health.

This clonotype has a handful of counts. This chain uses TRBV6-2 or TRBV6-3 with TRBJ2-5, with D perhaps matching TRBD2 (5 bases). The CDR3 sequence is 16 residues long. V was shortened by 6 bases and J by 3 bases, with 20 bases between the two germline ends. CDR1 and CDR2 (germline): MNHEY, SVGEGT. The chain's CDR3 is CASSRLGEDLKETQYF. For the CDR3, the DNA is TGTGCCAGCAGCCGACTCGGTGAGGACTTAAAAGAGACCCAGTACTTC.

The gene calls are TRBV28 and TRBJ1-6; D is unresolved. Germline V gene data show CDR1 as MDHEN and CDR2 as SYDVKM. The CDR3 contains 13 residues. Trimming took off 7 bases at V and 12 bases at J, with 16 bases between the two ends. In nucleotides, the CDR3 is TGTGCCAGCACCCTTGGGGAAGCACGACCCCTCCACTTT. Translating gives CASTLGEARPLHF.

V gene TRBV20-1 combines with J gene TRBJ2-1, with D maybe TRBD1 (6 bases). There are 15 residues in the CDR3. Trimming removed 6 bases from V and 4 bases from J, with 19 bases in between. Germline values: CDR1 DFQATT, CDR2 SNEGSKA (reference sequence). CDR3 region: CSAPSTGPSYNEQFF. The CDR3 nucleotides are TGCAGTGCGCCCAGCACAGGGCCAAGTTACAATGAGCAGTTCTTC.

The chain employs TRBV7-3 and TRBJ2-1; tentatively, D is TRBD2 (5 bases). With 1 base removed from V and 9 bases from J, the gap between germline ends came to 22 bases. Germline CDR1 is SGHTA and CDR2 is FQGTGA. This CDR3 contains 17 residues. CDR3 region: CASSLNSARGSLSEQFF. The CDR3 DNA follows: TGTGCCAGCAGCTTAAACTCAGCCCGGGGATCACTCAGTGAGCAGTTCTTC.

About this clonotype itself: This clone may be a read error of a much larger clone one base away. This sequence joins TRBV6-4 and TRBJ1-2; D is unclear. Germline CDR1 and CDR2: MRHNA and SNTAGT. There are 13 residues in the CDR3. The CDR3 DNA reads as TGTGCCGGCAGTGACTCGCCTGGCTATGGCTACACCTTC. Translated, it gives CAGSDSPGYGYTF.

This clonotype was seen a handful of times. A junction end diverges from the germline sequence, so it may reflect a read error. The chain employs TRBV12-3 or TRBV12-4 and TRBJ2-7; D unresolved. This CDR3 region has 15 residues. The chain's CDR3 is CASSLGIGKMYEQYF. CDR3 DNA: TGTGCCAGCAGCTTAGGCATAGGGAAGATGTACGAGCAGTACTTC.

The genes are TRBV7-2 and TRBJ2-4, with 8 bases aligning to TRBD2. The J call may be faulty, since TRBJ2-7 better matches the DNA end. Germline CDR1 SGHTA, CDR2 FQGNSA. This CDR3 has 18 amino acids. CDR3 in amino acids: CASSPPGRAGVKTYEQYF. CDR3 DNA: TGTGCCAGCAGCCCTCCCGGACGAGCGGGGGTCAAGACCTACGAGCAGTACTTC.

J is TRBJ1-1 and V is TRBV2; D is uncertain. V shed 6 bases and J shed 9 bases, with 14 bases lying between them. CDR1 SNHLY and CDR2 FYNNEI come from the germline V gene. The CDR3 runs 12 residues. This chain's CDR3 is CASSSATVQAFF. Written as DNA, the CDR3 is TGTGCCAGCAGCTCTGCGACTGTACAAGCTTTCTTT.

A word on this clonotype: Being one base from a much bigger clone, this may be a read error. This sequence joins TRBV6-5 and TRBJ1-1, with D perhaps matching TRBD1 (5 bases). The CDR3 contains 13 residues. Germline V lookup: CDR1 MNHEY, CDR2 SVGAGI. The CDR3 is CASSNARGTEALF. DNA of the CDR3: TGTGCCAGCAGCAACGCGCGGGGGACTGAAGCTCTCTTT.

This clonotype is a singleton in its sample. This sequence joins TRBV20-1 and TRBJ2-1, with D possibly matching TRBD2 (6 bases). V lost 5 bases to trimming and J lost 9 bases, with 14 bases between them. The CDR3 runs 12 residues. Germline CDR1 is DFQATT and CDR2 is SNEGSKA (reference sequence). CDR3 DNA: TGCAGTGCTCCAAAGGAGGGACTTGAGCAGTTCTTC. The encoded protein is CSAPKEGLEQFF.

To note about this clonotype: A single base separates this from a much larger clone, so it may be a read error. The chain has TRBV10-3 and TRBJ2-5; D unclear. The CDR3 has 16 residues. V was cut by 0 bases and J by 1 base, with 12 bases left in between. In germline, CDR1 is ENHRY, CDR2 SYGVKD. The CDR3 reads CAISESWGMAQETQYF. The CDR3 region has the DNA TGTGCCATCAGTGAGTCGTGGGGAATGGCCCAAGAGACCCAGTACTTC.

The V and J genes are TRBV11-3 and TRBJ2-1; a possible D gene is TRBD1 (5 bases). V lost 6 bases and J 9 bases, leaving 12 bases between the germline ends. The length of the CDR3 is 12 residues. Per the germline V gene, CDR1 is SGHNT and CDR2 is YENEEA. The CDR3 loop reads CASSNVRGEQFF. In DNA, the CDR3 is TGTGCCAGCAGTAACGTAAGGGGTGAGCAGTTCTTC.

Here the CDR3 DNA reads TGTGCCAGCAGTTACTCGACCCCTGGAGCGGGGGGGTACCAAGAGACCCAGTACTTC. Its protein product is CASSYSTPGAGGYQETQYF. V is TRBV6-2 or TRBV6-3 and J is TRBJ2-5; TRBD2 aligns across 10 bases. The CDR3 sequence is 19 residues long. With 0 bases clipped from V and 0 bases from J, the junction kept 10 bases outside the gene matches. Germline V gene data show CDR1 as MNHEY and CDR2 as SVGEGT.

The CDR3 DNA reads TGCAGTGTTCTAGCGAGGACTGGCCAAGAGACCCAGTACTTC. Encoded protein: CSVLARTGQETQYF. This chain links TRBV20-1 with TRBJ2-5, with a tentative D call TRBD2 (6 bases). Germline V gene sequence: CDR1 DFQATT, CDR2 SNEGSKA (reference sequence). V dropped 7 bases and J dropped 1 base, with 16 bases sitting between them. The CDR3 runs 14 residues.

The V and J genes are TRBV6-1 and TRBJ2-5; unclear D gene. The better agreement between TRBJ2-7 and the DNA end casts doubt on the J call. This CDR3 has 14 residues. Germline V gene lookup returns CDR1 MNHNS and CDR2 SASEGT. The CDR3 here is CASSEGVGSYEQYF. In DNA, the CDR3 is TGTGCCAGCAGTGAAGGGGTCGGGTCATACGAGCAGTACTTC.

The chain is built from TRBV5-1 and TRBJ1-2, with D possibly TRBD1 on 6 matching bases. This CDR3 has 13 amino acids. From germline, CDR1 is SGHRS and CDR2 YFSETQ. The V gene lost 6 bases and the J gene lost 4 bases, with 13 bases spanning the gap. The CDR3 here is CASTMDSIYGYTF. The CDR3 nucleotides read TGCGCCAGCACCATGGACAGCATCTATGGCTACACCTTC. Full variable domain (remainder filled in from reference TRBV5-1 and TRBJ1-2): KAGVTQTPRYLIKTRGQQVTLSCSPISGHRSVSWYQQTPGQGLQFLFEYFSETQRNKGNFPGRFSGRQFSNSRSEMNVSTLELGDSALYLCASTMDSIYGYTFGSGTRLTVV.